Only a few counts were recorded for the clone carrying this T cell receptor (beta chain). As yet, its antigen is unknown. The trim removed 5 bases at V and 13 bases at J, leaving 16 bases unmatched. The CDR3 sequence is 16 residues long. Germline CDR1 SEHNR, CDR2 FQNEAQ (reference sequence). The data were obtained in a study of breast tumors, draining lymph nodes, adjacent tissues. Axillary draining lymph nodes of breast cancer patients supplied the node samples. The study, taken as a whole, reports: Luminal-like breast cancer showed significantly higher tumor–nontumor repertoire similarity than basal-like. Data fit most tumor T cells coming from lymph node, expanding in tumor. That most tumor T cells come from lymph nodes remained unproven.

TCRdb re-called the multiplex PCR reads through MiXCR, storing one row per CDR3 protein. The table has about 270,000 distinct CDR3 sequences, over 30% seen once. The sequence came from a female donor with breast cancer. Some clones in this sample may be carry-over from other donors' samples. Sequenced input: axillary lymph node tissue. The chain recombines TRBV7-9 with TRBJ2-6; 8 nucleotides align to TRBD1. CDR3 region: CASSDPRGRRVRVLTF. DNA for the CDR3: TGTGCCAGCAGCGACCCCAGGGGGCGAAGGGTCAGGGTCCTGACTTTC.